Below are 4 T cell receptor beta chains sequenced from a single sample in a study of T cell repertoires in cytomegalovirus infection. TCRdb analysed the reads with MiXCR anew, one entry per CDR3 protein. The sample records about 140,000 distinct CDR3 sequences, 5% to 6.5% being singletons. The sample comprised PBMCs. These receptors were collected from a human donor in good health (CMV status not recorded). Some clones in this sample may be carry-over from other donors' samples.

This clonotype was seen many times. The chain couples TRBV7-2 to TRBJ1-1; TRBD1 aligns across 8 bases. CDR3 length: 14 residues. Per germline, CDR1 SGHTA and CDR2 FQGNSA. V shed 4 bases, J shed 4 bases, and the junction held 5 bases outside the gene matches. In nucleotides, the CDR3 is TGTGCCAGCAGCTCTCAAACAGGGGGCACTGAAGCTTTCTTT. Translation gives CASSSQTGGTEAFF.

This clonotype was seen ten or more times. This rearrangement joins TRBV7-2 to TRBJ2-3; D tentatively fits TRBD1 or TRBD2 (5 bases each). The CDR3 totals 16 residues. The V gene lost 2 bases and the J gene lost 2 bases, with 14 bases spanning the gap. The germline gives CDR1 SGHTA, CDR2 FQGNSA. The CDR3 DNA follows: TGTGCCAGCAGCTTAAATTATGGGGGAGTCACAGATACGCAGTATTTT. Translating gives CASSLNYGGVTDTQYF.

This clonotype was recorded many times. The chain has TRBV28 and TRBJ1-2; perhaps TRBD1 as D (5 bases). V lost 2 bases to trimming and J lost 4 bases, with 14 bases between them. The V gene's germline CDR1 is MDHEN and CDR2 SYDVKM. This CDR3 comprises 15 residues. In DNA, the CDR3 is TGTGCCAGCAGTTTACACAGGAACCAGCTCTATGGCTACACCTTC. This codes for CASSLHRNQLYGYTF.

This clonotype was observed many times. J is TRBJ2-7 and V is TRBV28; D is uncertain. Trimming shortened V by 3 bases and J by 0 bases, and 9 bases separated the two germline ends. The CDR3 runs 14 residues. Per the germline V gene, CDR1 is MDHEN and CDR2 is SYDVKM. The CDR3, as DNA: TGTGCCAGCAGTTTCTGGCAGAGCTCCTACGAGCAGTACTTC. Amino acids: CASSFWQSSYEQYF.